A single sample is the source of the 23 T cell receptor beta chains below, sequenced in a study of blood T cells in healthy people across ages. A sample-barcoded 5' primer and a J-beta primer mix were used in a second PCR of roughly 6 to 12 cycles. Via MiXCR, TCRdb re-called the 5' RACE reads, giving one row per CDR3 protein. The table records over 750,000 distinct CDR3 sequences, around a quarter of them present only once. This sample also appeared in a second study, on T cells of mothers and their children.

Sequenced sample: blood. Source of these receptors: a boy between 10 and 17 years old in good health.

The rearrangement joins TRBV24-1 to TRBJ2-2, with 10 nucleotides matching TRBD1. CDR1 and CDR2 from the germline V gene are KGHDR and SFDVKD. The CDR3 covers 18 residues. V lost 0 bases to trimming and J lost 5 bases; unmatched junction nucleotides: 8. CDR3: CATSDLMSGTGETGELFF. CDR3 nucleotide sequence: TGTGCCACCAGTGATTTGATGTCCGGGACAGGGGAAACCGGGGAGCTGTTTTTT.

The rearrangement links TRBV2 to TRBJ1-2, with D possibly being TRBD1 (5 bases). Germline-derived CDR1 and CDR2 are SNHLY and FYNNEI. V lost 4 bases and J lost 7, with 22 bases in between. The CDR3 is 16 amino acids. The CDR3 bases are TGTGCCAGCAGTGTACACCGGGACCCCCTGCCCAGTGGCTACACCTTC. Encoded protein: CASSVHRDPLPSGYTF.

This clonotype has more than one count but fewer than ten. CDR3 sequence reads: CASSLLRASGNTIYF. The CDR3 DNA reads as TGTGCCAGCAGTCTGTTAAGGGCCAGCGGAAACACCATATATTTT. The J gene is TRBJ1-3, the V gene TRBV28; D call uncertain. The V end lost 5 bases, the J end lost 4 bases, and 15 bases lay between the germline ends. The CDR3 loop spans 15 amino acids. Germline V gives CDR1 MDHEN, CDR2 SYDVKM.

In this sample, this clonotype turned up a few times. The rearrangement links TRBV6-5 to TRBJ2-5, with D unclear. The CDR3 consists of 16 residues. CDR1 and CDR2 from the germline V gene are MNHEY and SVGAGI. The V and J ends lost 1 base and 2 bases respectively, with 14 bases between them. CDR3 protein: CASSYLGHTLQETQYF. Here the CDR3 DNA reads TGTGCCAGCAGTTACTTGGGCCATACCCTACAAGAGACCCAGTACTTC.

J is TRBJ2-3 and V is TRBV12-3 or TRBV12-4; 11 nucleotides align to TRBD2. CDR3 size: 15 residues. V gave up 7 bases and J gave up 5 bases; unmatched junction bases: 8. The CDR3 region is CASNVAGGPEDTQYF. The CDR3 bases are TGTGCCAGCAACGTAGCGGGAGGGCCTGAAGATACGCAGTATTTT.

This clonotype was counted only a few times. The junction and the germline gene differ at one end; a read error may be behind it. V is TRBV7-7 and J is TRBJ2-5; tentatively, D is TRBD1 (6 bases). CDR1 and CDR2 (germline): SSHAT, FNYEAQ (reference sequence). CDR3 length: 15 amino acids. CDR3 nucleotide sequence: TGTGCTAGCAGCTTGGGGCAGGGGTCTCTCGAGACCCAGTACTTC. Protein: CASSLGQGSLETQYF. The full variable domain, rest sourced from reference TRBV7-7 and TRBJ2-5, is GAGVSQSPRYKVTKRGQDVTLRCDPISSHATLYWYQQALGQGPEFLTYFNYEAQPDKSGLPSDRFSAERPEGSISTLTIQRTEQRDSAMYRCASSLGQGSLETQYFGPGTRLLVL.

The CDR3 is CASRTGGETGELFF. CDR3 DNA sequence: TGTGCCAGCAGGACAGGGGGCGAAACCGGGGAGCTGTTTTTT. J is TRBJ2-2 and V is TRBV7-9; TRBD1 matches 10 bases. Germline V CDR1 and CDR2: SEHNR, FQNEAQ (reference sequence). With V trimmed by 6 bases and J by 5 bases, 3 bases remained unmatched. The CDR3 has 14 residues. The full variable domain, rest sourced from reference TRBV7-9 and TRBJ2-2, is DTGVSQNPRHKITKRGQNVTFRCDPISEHNRLYWYRQTLGQGPEFLTYFQNEAQLEKSRLLSDRFSAERPKGSFSTLEIQRTEQGDSAMYLCASRTGGETGELFFGEGSRLTVL.

This clonotype was recorded a few times. The J gene is TRBJ2-2, the V gene TRBV29-1; TRBD2 agrees at 8 bases. Germline-derived CDR1 and CDR2 are SQVTM and ANQGSEA. The CDR3 sequence is 13 residues long. Trimming cost V 4 bases and J 4 bases; bases outside gene matches: 2. The CDR3 nucleotides read TGCAGCGTTGTAGCGGGGATCACCGGGGAGCTGTTTTTT. Translating it yields CSVVAGITGELFF.

This clonotype was recorded many times. CDR3 sequence: CSARVGTSGMGPQYF. The CDR3 DNA reads TGCAGTGCTAGAGTCGGGACTAGCGGGATGGGGCCCCAGTACTTC. This sequence joins TRBV20-1 and TRBJ2-5; 13 bases align to TRBD2. Germline V gene sequence: CDR1 DFQATT, CDR2 SNEGSKA (reference sequence). The CDR3 extends over 15 amino acids. V lost 1 base, J lost 9 bases, and 8 bases stayed unmatched.

The chain couples TRBV6-2 or TRBV6-3 to TRBJ2-7, with a weak D call TRBD2 (5 bases). The CDR3 has 16 amino acids. Trimming took 0 bases from V and 1 from J, leaving 13 bases between them. The germline V gene encodes CDR1 MNHEY and CDR2 SVGEGT. CDR3 bases: TGTGCCAGCAGTTACTCGAAGTCGACTATGTCCTACGAGCAGTACTTC. Protein: CASSYSKSTMSYEQYF.

The chain is built from TRBV29-1 and TRBJ2-1, with 7 bases matching TRBD1. The CDR3 is 15 amino acids. The germline CDR1 and CDR2 sequences are SQVTM and ANQGSEA. V lost 2 bases to trimming and J lost 9 bases; unmatched junction nucleotides: 13. CDR3 DNA: TGCAGCGTTGAACCGGCAGGGGGAAGGTACGGTGAGCAGTTCTTC. It yields the protein CSVEPAGGRYGEQFF.

This clonotype was counted only a few times. The chain couples TRBV24-1 to TRBJ2-1, with TRBD2 identical over 8 bases. Trimming at V came to 1 base and at J to 0 bases, leaving 7 bases not matched to a gene. CDR3 length: 18 residues. The germline CDR1 and CDR2 sequences are KGHDR and SFDVKD. CDR3 loop: CATSDLDGGVFSYNEQFF. The CDR3 DNA reads TGTGCCACCAGTGATTTAGACGGGGGGGTCTTCTCCTACAATGAGCAGTTCTTC.

Regarding this clonotype: Likely a read error: the CDR3 ends without its conserved phenylalanine or tryptophan. The chain is built from TRBV12-5 and TRBJ2-3; D is uncertain. From germline, CDR1 is LGHNT and CDR2 FRNRAP. The CDR3 spans 15 residues. V was shortened by 1 base and J by 3 bases, with 11 bases between the two germline ends. The CDR3: CASGLGLSGTDTQYL. As DNA, the CDR3 is TGTGCTAGTGGTTTGGGGCTCTCCGGGACAGATACGCAGTATCTT.

Only a few counts were recorded for this clonotype. The chain couples TRBV27 to TRBJ2-5, with TRBD1 identical over 8 bases. With V trimmed by 6 bases and J by 5 bases, 11 bases remained unmatched. CDR3 length: 15 amino acids. CDR1 is MNHEY, CDR2 SMNVEV, per germline (reference sequence). CDR3 coding DNA: TGTGCCAGCAGACCCTTACTGGACAGGGATGAGACCCAGTACTTC. Translated, it gives CASRPLLDRDETQYF.

This chain uses TRBV6-1 with TRBJ2-7, with no clear D. Trimming cost V 2 bases and J 3 bases, with 11 bases left between them. The germline CDR1 and CDR2 sequences are MNHNS and SASEGT. CDR3 length equals 14 residues. The CDR3 region is CASSETANRYEQYF. CDR3 coding DNA: TGTGCCAGCAGTGAAACGGCGAACCGCTACGAGCAGTACTTC.

This clonotype was seen a handful of times. This rearrangement joins TRBV12-3 or TRBV12-4 to TRBJ1-1; 9 nucleotides align to TRBD1. The CDR3 length is 12 residues. Trimming took 5 bases from V and 10 from J; bases not matched to a gene: 5. Here the CDR3 reads CASSRDRGAAFF. The CDR3 DNA follows: TGTGCCAGCAGTCGTGACAGGGGGGCAGCTTTCTTT.

V and J are TRBV25-1 and TRBJ1-1; D call uncertain. Trimming took 6 bases from V and 0 from J, leaving 8 bases between them. CDR3 size: 13 residues. The germline CDR1 and CDR2 sequences are MGHDK and SYGVNS. This CDR3 reads CASSALLNTEAFF. As DNA, the CDR3 is TGTGCCAGCAGCGCCCTTCTGAACACTGAAGCTTTCTTT.

The chain carries TRBV4-2 and TRBJ2-5; unclear D gene. The J call is in doubt because the DNA end fits TRBJ2-1 better. CDR1 is LGHNA and CDR2 is YNFKEQ in the germline V gene. The CDR3 is 13 residues long. The CDR3 DNA is TGTGCCAGCAGCCGCACACCCCACAATGAGCAGTTCTTC. It translates to CASSRTPHNEQFF.

This clonotype was observed a handful of times. This rearrangement joins TRBV12-5 to TRBJ2-1; D unclear. V lost 0 bases to trimming and J lost 3 bases, with 0 bases between them. Germline-derived CDR1 and CDR2 are LGHNT and FRNRAP. The CDR3 sequence is 12 residues long. The CDR3 is CASGLVYNEQFF. The CDR3 nucleotides read TGTGCTAGTGGTTTGGTCTACAATGAGCAGTTCTTC.

DNA for the CDR3: TGTGCCAGCAGCCGAATGGGGCGAACTAATGAAAAACTGTTTTTT. Residues: CASSRMGRTNEKLFF. The chain uses TRBV7-9 and TRBJ1-4; TRBD1 is a possible D gene (5 bases). Looked up from germline, CDR1 is SEHNR and CDR2 is FQNEAQ (reference sequence). V dropped 5 bases and J dropped 1 base, with 11 bases sitting between them. CDR3 length: 15 amino acids.

This clonotype was found a few times. This chain links TRBV28 with TRBJ2-3; 7 bases match TRBD2. The CDR3 spans 13 residues. The V and J ends lost 3 bases and 6 bases, in that order; junction bases with no gene match: 3. The germline V gene has CDR1 MDHEN and CDR2 SYDVKM. The CDR3 bases are TGTGCCAGCAGTTTCGGGGGAGGGGATACGCAGTATTTT. Protein sequence: CASSFGGGDTQYF.

The chain employs TRBV4-1 and TRBJ2-7, with a tentative D call TRBD2 (5 bases). Between the trimmed V and J ends, which lost 0 bases and 0 bases, there was a span of 15 bases. CDR3 length equals 17 residues. Germline values: CDR1 MGHRA, CDR2 YSYEKL. The CDR3 protein is CASSQDIGRHSSYEQYF. In DNA form, the CDR3 reads TGCGCCAGCAGCCAAGATATTGGGAGACACAGCTCCTACGAGCAGTACTTC.

Notes on this clonotype: Germline is not matched at one junction end, which may reflect a read error. The CDR3 sequence: CATSRGRGQGKSEQHF. The CDR3 region has the DNA TGTGCCACCAGCAGAGGTCGGGGACAGGGTAAATCCGAGCAGCACTTC. The rearrangement uses TRBV15 and TRBJ2-5; 9 bases line up with TRBD1. Germline CDR1 LNHNV, CDR2 YYDKDF (reference sequence). The CDR3 spans 16 residues.